This T cell receptor beta chain is drawn from a study of regulatory T cells in long-lasting Graves disease. Study background: Graves' patients diagnosed newly had used antithyroid drugs under 3 months. Study results and limitations: Persistent patients shared under 3,000 public clonotypes among themselves. Newly diagnosed patients shared fewer, at roughly 900. Thyroid tissue went unexamined; only peripheral blood was analyzed. Lower TCR diversity characterized persistent Graves' patients relative to newly diagnosed patients.

Comments on this clonotype: Its antigen is unknown. This may stem from a read error, because a much larger clone lies one nucleotide away.

Time point of the sample: newly diagnosed GD, antithyroid drugs for less than 3 months. With RNA extracted from PBMCs as input, the TCR library was made. According to the study, TCR beta libraries were built with iRepertoire HTBI primers and CDR3-region Arm-PCR. TCRdb redid the calling of the multiplex PCR reads with MiXCR, one entry per CDR3 protein. The sample contains 200,000 to 250,000 distinct CDR3 sequences, around 20% of which appear only once. The sample consisted of peripheral blood mononuclear cells (PBMCs), taken at new diagnosis, from a patient treated with antithyroid drugs. The clonotype was recovered from a female donor with Graves disease.

The CDR3 protein is CASSIEGQGTGEQYF. In nucleotides, the CDR3 is TGTGCCAGTAGTATAGAGGGACAGGGGACCGGGGAGCAGTACTTC. The chain joins TRBV19 to TRBJ2-7; TRBD1 matches 10 bases. The germline gives CDR1 LNHDA, CDR2 SQIVND (reference sequence). This CDR3 has 15 amino acids. With 0 bases clipped from V and 7 bases from J, the junction kept 6 bases outside the gene matches. Together with reference TRBV19 and TRBJ2-7, the CDR3 gives the full variable domain: DGGITQSPKYLFRKEGQNVTLSCEQNLNHDAMYWYRQDPGQGLRLIYYSQIVNDFQKGDIAEGYSVSREKKESFPLTVTSAQKNPTAFYLCASSIEGQGTGEQYFGPGTRLTVT.